This note documents a single T cell receptor (beta chain) sequence. Its specificity is unknown. Investigators isolated RNA and reverse transcribed it into cDNA to act as the sequencing template. Assay: immunoSEQ multiplex PCR; the TCRdb copy retains only in-frame clones and omits some. The sample records hundreds of thousands of clones, over 45% being singletons. This sample stems from a study of CD8+ T cells in alopecia areata. Study-level results: Scalp repertoires also include resident alphabeta T cells from normal skin. Researchers reported that TCR sharing among patients proved less clear than in mice, possibly HLA-linked.

Deletions cut 1 base from V and 4 bases from J, with 16 bases between. The CDR3 is 16 residues long. Germline V lookup: CDR1 LGHNA, CDR2 YSLEER. Treatment described: oral pan-JAK inhibitor, 5-10 mg twice daily. The investigators collected lesional scalp punch biopsies and peripheral blood from alopecia areata patients. Sorted out of PBMCs were CD4+ T cells and CD8+ T cells. The source is a human donor with alopecia areata. The source was CD4+ T cells sorted from blood, collected around week 54, from a patient treated with tofacitinib. This rearrangement joins TRBV4-3 to TRBJ1-2; no firm D call. DNA for the CDR3: TGCGCCAGCAGCCAAGTCCACAGCGTTTCTTTCTATGGCTACACCTTC. Translation gives CASSQVHSVSFYGYTF.